The rows below give T cell receptor beta chains drawn from one sample of a study of blood T cell repertoires in COVID-19. Assay: immunoSEQ multiplex PCR; the TCRdb copy retains only in-frame clones and omits some. The sample consists of roughly 250,000 clones, about 88% of them appearing once. The sequencing input was peripheral blood. The receptors here all came from a woman between 40 and 50 years old who had recovered from COVID-19. Each CDR3 is given without its conserved first and last residue. Size tells how often a clone was seen (once, few, many) or the class of an expanded clone, and some rows leave it out.

J	size	V	CDR3
TRBJ2-5	NA	TRBV4-1	ASSQGSGDRETQY
TRBJ1-5	NA	TRBV6-5	ASSRAGTGAQPQH
TRBJ2-3	once	TRBV6-1	ASSEDLAGGTDTQY
TRBJ2-3	NA	TRBV7-9	ASSPMTSRAQY
TRBJ2-1	NA	TRBV5-6	ASSSLRRGEQF
TRBJ2-1	few	TRBV16	ASSPLSNEQF
TRBJ2-6	NA	TRBV5-1	ASSAGTGSSGANVLT
TRBJ1-2	NA	TRBV5-1	ASSVGVQGAHGYT
TRBJ2-7	NA	TRBV13	ASSPRQVVYEQY
TRBJ2-1	NA	TRBV5-6	ASSLPGQGVVNEQF
TRBJ1-1	NA	TRBV5-5	ASSLVAGITEAF
TRBJ1-5	few	TRBV2	ASSDPIRRPSEFLQPQH
TRBJ1-2	NA	TRBV7-2	ASSSGRGPSEGYT
TRBJ1-1	NA	TRBV7-6	ASSFSLGGNTEAF
TRBJ2-6	NA	TRBV27	ASSFEGSRSGANVLT
TRBJ2-3	NA	TRBV7-7	ASSPNLAGGQDTQY
TRBJ2-1	NA	TRBV6-5	ASRRTSYNEQF